Below are 18 T cell receptor beta chains sequenced from a single sample in a study of blood T cell repertoires in COVID-19 (dated by TCRdb to 2020 to 2022). Preparation of the library involved the immunoSEQ multiplex PCR assay. This immuneACCESS table, as held by TCRdb, lists in-frame sequences with V and J called but not all clones. Of the missing ones, under half trace to an unresolved V gene in checked studies; the others have no known cause. Counted in this sample were around 68,000 clones; about 87% of them appeared once. Together, the top ten hold more than 5.5% of the sample. The sample comprised peripheral blood. These receptors were taken from a woman aged 45-59 years with acute or convalescent COVID-19.

This clone occurred once. The chain couples TRBV5-5 to TRBJ1-1; TRBD1 aligns across 10 bases. The CDR3 contains 14 residues. The J segment lost 6 bases and the V segment lost 4 bases, leaving 6 bases of the junction unmatched. Germline values: CDR1 SGHKS, CDR2 YYEKEE (reference sequence). The CDR3 sequence is CASSADRGFAEAFF. DNA for the CDR3: TGTGCCAGCAGCGCGGACAGGGGGTTCGCTGAAGCTTTCTTT.

The chain recombines TRBV5-6 with TRBJ2-3, with 9 bases fitting TRBD1. CDR1 is SGHDT, CDR2 YYEEEE, per germline. There are 16 residues in the CDR3. V was clipped by 0 bases and J by 6 bases; unmatched bases: 8. CDR3 bases: TGTGCCAGCAGCTTGGTTGACAGGGGGGCCGAGGATACGCAGTATTTT. Residues: CASSLVDRGAEDTQYF. The full variable domain, rest sourced from reference TRBV5-6 and TRBJ2-3, is DAGVTQSPTHLIKTRGQQVTLRCSPKSGHDTVSWYQQALGQGPQFIFQYYEEEERQRGNFPDRFSGHQFPNYSSELNVNALLLGDSALYLCASSLVDRGAEDTQYFGPGTRLTVL.

This clone was observed once. The chain is built from TRBV5-1 and TRBJ1-6; tentative D call: TRBD1 (5 bases). Trimming took 4 bases from V and 9 from J, leaving 11 bases between them. This CDR3 spans 13 amino acids. Germline V gene lookup returns CDR1 SGHRS and CDR2 YFSETQ. CDR3 sequence: CASSPGGGSPLHF. The CDR3 DNA reads TGCGCCAGCAGCCCTGGGGGAGGTTCACCCCTCCACTTT.

The J gene is TRBJ1-6, the V gene TRBV2; TRBD1 matches 8 bases. Germline values: CDR1 SNHLY, CDR2 FYNNEI. This CDR3 comprises 14 residues. With V trimmed by 5 bases and J by 10 bases, 7 bases remained unmatched. CDR3 amino acids: CASSPGQGNSPLHF. CDR3 bases: TGTGCCAGCAGTCCCGGACAGGGTAACTCACCCCTCCACTTT.

The chain links TRBV6-6 to TRBJ2-5; 8 bases fit TRBD2. V shed 8 bases, J shed 4 bases, and the junction held 6 bases outside the gene matches. The CDR3 runs to 13 residues. CDR1 is MNHNY and CDR2 is SVGAGI in the germline V gene (reference sequence). CDR3 nucleotides: TGTGCCAGCGGAATCGGGGGGGTAGAGACCCAGTACTTC. The encoded protein is CASGIGGVETQYF.

The rearrangement uses TRBV6-1 and TRBJ2-7, with D perhaps matching TRBD1 (6 bases). Germline V lookup: CDR1 MNHNS, CDR2 SASEGT. V was pared by 1 base and J by 2 bases, with 18 bases between. The CDR3 length is 17 residues. CDR3 protein: CASSEGLGHPDPYEQYF. For the CDR3, the DNA is TGTGCCAGCAGTGAAGGGCTGGGACACCCCGACCCCTACGAGCAGTACTTC.

The rearrangement links TRBV27 to TRBJ2-3; 7 nucleotides agree with TRBD1. The CDR3 is 15 residues long. Germline assignment: CDR1 MNHEY and CDR2 SMNVEV (reference sequence). V shed 5 bases, J shed 4 bases, and the junction held 9 bases outside the gene matches. In nucleotides, the CDR3 is TGTGCCAGCAGTGTGCACCCCGGGACAGCAGATACGCAGTATTTT. Translation gives CASSVHPGTADTQYF.

In DNA form, the CDR3 reads TGTGCCTGGAGTGTACTGAAGATTAATCAGCCCCAGCATTTT. It specifies CAWSVLKINQPQHF. V and J are TRBV30 and TRBJ1-5; D is undetermined. Looked up from germline, CDR1 is GTSNPN and CDR2 is SVGIG (reference sequence). The CDR3 consists of 14 residues. The V and J ends lost 0 bases and 4 bases respectively, with 10 bases between them. Based on the CDR3 plus reference TRBV30 and TRBJ1-5, the full variable domain is SQTIHQWPATLVQPVGSPLSLECTVEGTSNPNLYWYRQAAGRGLQLLFYSVGIGQISSEVPQNLSASRPQDRQFILSSKKLLLSDSGFYLCAWSVLKINQPQHFGDGTRLSIL.

The chain joins TRBV7-9 to TRBJ2-1; D perhaps matches TRBD2 (6 bases). Germline V gene sequence: CDR1 SEHNR, CDR2 FQNEAQ (reference sequence). CDR3 length: 14 amino acids. Trimming pared 0 bases from V and 5 bases from J, leaving 8 bases between. The CDR3, as DNA: TGTGCCAGCAGCTTAGCGGGGGGAGACAATGAGCAGTTCTTC. It yields the protein CASSLAGGDNEQFF.

The rearrangement joins TRBV7-8 to TRBJ1-2, with D unclear. Per germline, CDR1 SGHVS and CDR2 FQNEAQ. V was shortened by 5 bases and J by 1 base, with 8 bases between the two germline ends. CDR3 length: 13 amino acids. The CDR3 bases are TGTGCCAGCAGCCGGGAGATTAACTATGGCTACACCTTC. As protein: CASSREINYGYTF.

V and J are TRBV5-1 and TRBJ1-5; D is ambiguous. Germline V gene sequence: CDR1 SGHRS, CDR2 YFSETQ. Trimming pared 4 bases from V and 6 bases from J, leaving 14 bases between. The CDR3 is 14 amino acids. In DNA, the CDR3 is TGCGCCAGCAGCCCGGGTCTCCTCGGTCAGCCCCAGCATTTT. This gives the protein CASSPGLLGQPQHF.

The rearrangement links TRBV6-5 to TRBJ1-1; a possible D gene is TRBD1 (5 bases). The ends were cut back, 7 bases at V and 4 bases at J, with 16 bases in the middle. Germline V lookup: CDR1 MNHEY, CDR2 SVGAGI. The CDR3 spans 14 residues. The CDR3 region has the DNA TGTGCCAGCAACTTAGGGGTGGGGGGCACTGAAGCTTTCTTT. Protein: CASNLGVGGTEAFF.

This clone was seen a handful of times. The chain couples TRBV12-5 to TRBJ2-1; 7 positions match TRBD2. V lost 5 bases to trimming and J lost 0 bases; unmatched junction nucleotides: 10. CDR1 is LGHNT, CDR2 FRNRAP, per germline. The CDR3 is 17 amino acids. CDR3 sequence (DNA): TGTGCTAGTGGTAATGATAGGGGAGGGAGCTCCTACAATGAGCAGTTCTTC. This translates into CASGNDRGGSSYNEQFF. Complete variable domain (other parts from reference TRBV12-5 and TRBJ2-1): DARVTQTPRHKVTEMGQEVTMRCQPILGHNTVFWYRQTMMQGLELLAYFRNRAPLDDSGMPKDRFSAEMPDATLATLKIQPSEPRDSAVYFCASGNDRGGSSYNEQFFGPGTRLTVL.

This clone was seen a single time. This chain joins TRBV6-6 and TRBJ1-2; D unclear. The CDR3 length is 13 residues. CDR1 and CDR2 (germline): MNHNY, SVGAGI (reference sequence). With 0 bases removed from V and 2 bases from J, the gap between germline ends came to 4 bases. CDR3 coding DNA: TGTGCCAGCAGTTACTCGGAGAACTATGGCTACACCTTC. This encodes CASSYSENYGYTF.

V and J are TRBV12-1 and TRBJ1-5; the D call in the table, TRBD1, was not verified against the DNA. TRBV12-1 is annotated as a pseudogene. CDR3 length equals 14 residues. The CDR3 region is CASKDKDRDQPQHF. The CDR3 DNA follows: TGTGCCAGCAAAGATAAGGACAGGGATCAGCCCCAGCATTTT.

The genes are TRBV18 and TRBJ1-2, with TRBD1 identical over 7 bases. The V and J ends lost 1 base and 8 bases, in that order; junction bases with no gene match: 4. Germline CDR1 and CDR2: KGHSH and LQKENI. The CDR3 runs to 13 residues. CDR3 loop: CASSPRQGDGYTF. CDR3 DNA: TGTGCCAGCTCACCACGGCAGGGGGACGGCTACACCTTC.

This chain joins TRBV4-3 and TRBJ1-1; a possible D gene is TRBD1 (6 bases). Trimming took 4 bases from V and 1 from J, leaving 7 bases between them. Germline values: CDR1 LGHNA, CDR2 YSLEER. The CDR3 extends over 13 amino acids. CDR3 sequence reads: CASSLDRNTEAFF. CDR3 nucleotides: TGCGCCAGCAGCCTGGACAGGAACACTGAAGCTTTCTTT.

This chain connects TRBV7-2 to TRBJ1-1; TRBD1 aligns across 9 bases. The CDR3 is 16 residues long. The V gene's germline CDR1 is SGHTA and CDR2 FQGNSA. Losses at the gene ends were 5 bases for V and 5 bases for J; bases not matched to a gene: 12. CDR3 nucleotide sequence: TGTGCCAGCAGCCCTAGGGGGGACAGGGCTCGGACTGAAGCTTTCTTT. This encodes CASSPRGDRARTEAFF.